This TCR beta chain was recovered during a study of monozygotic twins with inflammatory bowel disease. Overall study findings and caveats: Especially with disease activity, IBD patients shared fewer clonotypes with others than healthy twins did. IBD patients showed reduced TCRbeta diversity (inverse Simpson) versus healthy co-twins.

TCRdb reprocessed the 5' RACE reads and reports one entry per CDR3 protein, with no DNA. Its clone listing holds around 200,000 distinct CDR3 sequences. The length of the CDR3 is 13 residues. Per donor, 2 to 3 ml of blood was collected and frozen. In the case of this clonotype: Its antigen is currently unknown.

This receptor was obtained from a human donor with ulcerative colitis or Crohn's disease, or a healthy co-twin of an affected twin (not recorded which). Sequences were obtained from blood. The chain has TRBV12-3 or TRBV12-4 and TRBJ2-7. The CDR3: CASSRTGLYEQYF.